The rows below give T cell receptor beta chains drawn from one sample of a study of spatial heterogeneity in lung cancer. TCRdb redid the calling of the 5' RACE reads with MiXCR, one entry per CDR3 protein. The data show approximately 12,000 distinct CDR3 sequences, about 12% seen once. This specimen consisted of lung tumor tissue, obtained at surgery. The receptors shown here come from a female donor with early-stage non-small cell lung cancer. The CDR3 runs from the conserved cysteine through the conserved F or W. The D gene is left open where the match is weak. Rows may omit the clone size; those that give it use once, few, many or a size class.

TRBV13	many	TRBD2	TRBJ2-5	CASSLQAGGPMTQYF	TGTGCCAGCAGCTTACAAGCGGGGGGGCCCATGACCCAGTACTTC
TRBV10-3	medium-sized	TRBD1	TRBJ1-2	CAISDGQGAGGYTF	TGTGCCATCAGCGACGGACAGGGGGCTGGTGGCTACACCTTC
TRBV6-5	NA	NA	TRBJ1-3	CASRLKNTGNTIYF	TGTGCCAGCAGGTTAAAGAACACTGGAAACACCATATATTTT
TRBV5-1	many	TRBD2	TRBJ2-7	CASSPRLAGVLYEQYF	TGCGCCAGCAGCCCGCGACTAGCGGGAGTCCTCTACGAGCAGTACTTC
TRBV20-1	many	NA	TRBJ2-7	CSALSGYEQYF	TGCAGTGCGCTAAGTGGCTACGAGCAGTACTTC
TRBV6-6	medium-sized	NA	TRBJ1-2	CASRQTFSGGYTF	TGTGCCAGCAGGCAAACATTCTCGGGGGGCTACACCTTC
TRBV27	medium-sized	NA	TRBJ1-1	CASSLWAGRNEAFF	TGTGCCAGCAGTTTATGGGCGGGCAGGAACGAAGCTTTCTTT
TRBV7-2	medium-sized	TRBD2	TRBJ2-5	CASSRLPSGGETQYF	TGTGCCAGCAGCCGCCTGCCCTCGGGGGGAGAGACCCAGTACTTC
TRBV10-2	NA	TRBD1	TRBJ2-2	CASSGTVTGELFF	TGCGCCAGCAGCGGGACAGTCACCGGGGAGCTGTTTTTT
TRBV4-3	few	TRBD1	TRBJ1-1	CASSRGTVNPEAFF	TGCGCAAGCAGCCGCGGGACAGTAAATCCTGAAGCTTTCTTT
TRBV20-1	medium-sized	NA	TRBJ2-3	CSAWGAGLADTQYF	TGCAGTGCTTGGGGGGCAGGGTTGGCAGATACGCAGTATTTT
TRBV20-1	many	NA	TRBJ2-7	CSARALAFSYEQYF	TGCAGTGCTAGGGCTCTAGCTTTCTCCTACGAGCAGTACTTC
TRBV6-5	many	NA	TRBJ1-2	CASKGENYGYTF	TGTGCCAGCAAAGGAGAGAACTATGGCTACACCTTC
TRBV21-1	many	NA	TRBJ1-4	CASSPGPGDEKLFF	TGTGCCAGCAGTCCGGGTCCGGGGGATGAAAAACTGTTTTTT
TRBV14	many	NA	TRBJ1-6	CASGGGGNSPLHF	TGTGCCAGCGGAGGAGGTGGCAATTCACCCCTCCACTTT
TRBV29-1	many	NA	TRBJ1-2	CSVEVGTSQFGYTF	TGCAGCGTTGAAGTGGGTACGTCCCAGTTCGGCTACACCTTC
TRBV7-2	many	TRBD1	TRBJ1-5	CASSLVAGAQGGPQHF	TGTGCCAGCAGCTTAGTGGCAGGGGCCCAGGGGGGGCCCCAGCATTTT
TRBV5-1	few	TRBD2	TRBJ2-7	CASSLAGLASSYEQYF	TGCGCCAGCAGCTTGGCGGGACTAGCGAGTTCCTACGAGCAGTACTTC
TRBV4-2	medium-sized	TRBD2	TRBJ2-3	CASSQDGGSGGGTDTQYF	TGTGCCAGCAGCCAAGATGGGGGTAGCGGGGGCGGCACAGATACGCAGTATTTT
TRBV10-3	medium-sized	TRBD1	TRBJ2-3	CAISPGTANTDTQYF	TGTGCCATCAGTCCCGGGACAGCGAACACAGATACGCAGTATTTT
TRBV29-1	many	NA	TRBJ1-1	CSVPSNTEAFF	TGCAGCGTTCCCAGCAACACTGAAGCTTTCTTT
TRBV20-1	few	TRBD2	TRBJ2-7	CSARVPSGRRYEQYF	TGCAGTGCTAGAGTCCCTAGCGGGAGAAGGTACGAGCAGTACTTC
TRBV10-2	many	NA	TRBJ2-5	CASSETSGGTKETQYF	TGCGCCAGCAGTGAGACCAGCGGAGGCACTAAAGAGACCCAGTACTTC
TRBV30	many	NA	TRBJ2-3	CAWSRHREDTQYF	TGTGCCTGGAGTCGACATCGGGAGGATACGCAGTATTTT
TRBV29-1	many	NA	TRBJ1-2	CSVARGRGYGYTF	TGCAGCGTTGCCAGGGGACGGGGCTATGGCTACACCTTC
TRBV6-2/TRBV6-3	NA	NA	TRBJ2-1	CASSFYNEQFF	TGTGCCAGCAGTTTCTACAATGAGCAGTTCTTC
TRBV6-2/TRBV6-3	many	TRBD1	TRBJ2-2	CASSYGNRGSSTGELFF	TGTGCCAGCAGTTACGGAAACAGGGGTTCTAGCACCGGGGAGCTGTTTTTT
TRBV3-1	many	NA	TRBJ2-3	CASSQDLGDFLTDTQYF	TGTGCCAGCAGCCAAGATCTAGGGGACTTCCTCACAGATACGCAGTATTTT
TRBV5-5	NA	NA	TRBJ2-1	CASSYSKERRYNEQFF	TGTGCCAGCAGTTACTCGAAGGAACGAAGATACAATGAGCAGTTCTTC
TRBV20-1	NA	NA	TRBJ2-5	CSALPSAIETQYF	TGCAGTGCCTTGCCTAGCGCGATCGAGACCCAGTACTTC
TRBV20-1	few	NA	TRBJ1-6	CSASPRQTSSYNSPLHF	TGCAGTGCTAGCCCGAGACAGACGAGCTCCTATAATTCACCCCTCCACTTT
TRBV18	many	TRBD2	TRBJ2-1	CATSFLAGGSYNEQFF	TGTGCCACCTCGTTTTTGGCGGGAGGGTCCTACAATGAGCAGTTCTTC
TRBV5-4	many	TRBD2	TRBJ2-4	CASSLALGGGTNIQYF	TGTGCCAGCAGCTTGGCCCTAGGCGGGGGGACAAACATTCAGTACTTC
TRBV7-3	medium-sized	NA	TRBJ2-3	CASSLYKGTDTQYF	TGTGCCAGCAGCTTGTATAAGGGCACAGATACGCAGTATTTT
TRBV20-1	many	TRBD2	TRBJ2-1	CSAGGLAGIEQFF	TGCAGTGCAGGAGGACTAGCGGGGATCGAGCAGTTCTTC
TRBV9	many	TRBD1	TRBJ1-6	CASSPDRGWYSPLHF	TGTGCCAGCAGCCCCGACAGGGGTTGGTATTCACCCCTCCACTTT
TRBV9	medium-sized	TRBD2	TRBJ2-1	CASSVSGGALDEQFF	TGTGCCAGCAGCGTAAGCGGGGGGGCCCTCGATGAGCAGTTCTTC
TRBV9	many	NA	TRBJ1-1	CASSPLGSMNTEAFF	TGTGCCAGCAGCCCGCTAGGGAGTATGAACACTGAAGCTTTCTTT